The clone carrying this TCR beta chain appeared many times. This library used roughly 400 ng RNA and molecular barcoded adaptors spanning alpha/delta and beta/gamma chains. Via MiXCR, TCRdb re-called the reads, giving one row per CDR3 protein. The data contain 39,000 or so distinct CDR3 sequences, 13% to 15% of them seen just once; the ten biggest clones take up around 7%. The sample is drawn from a study of read filtering for tumor transcriptome and immune sequencing. The wider study: R-ISS stage counts were under 10 for I, about 15 for II, 6 or 7 for III. After DNase treatment, RNA was made into whole-transcriptome libraries.

The receptor was derived from a donor aged 40 or older with multiple myeloma. Material: a population of CD138-negative cells sorted from bone marrow.

CDR3 loop: CASSFMGSYNEQFF. The CDR3 DNA is TGTGCCAGCTCTTTCATGGGGTCCTACAATGAGCAGTTCTTC. The rearrangement joins TRBV18 to TRBJ2-1; D unresolved. Germline CDR1 reads KGHSH; CDR2 reads LQKENI. Trimming took off 6 bases at V and 1 base at J, with 10 bases between the two ends. The CDR3 spans 14 residues. The variable domain in full, with the rest retrieved from reference TRBV18 and TRBJ2-1, is NAGVMQNPRHLVRRRGQEARLRCSPMKGHSHVYWYRQLPEEGLKFMVYLQKENIIDESGMPKERFSAEFPKEGPSILRIQQVVRGDSAAYFCASSFMGSYNEQFFGPGTRLTVL.